This paragraph reports one T cell receptor beta chain. Its antigen is unknown. The entry originates in a study of radiation and T cells in renal cell carcinoma. Regarding time point: baseline pretreatment blood. Treatment meaning: 15 Gy SBRT to primary tumor, nephrectomy 4 weeks later. The patient's renal cell carcinoma had clear cell pathology. Clones were read by immunoSEQ multiplex PCR, and TCRdb kept only the in-frame ones, dropping some. The table shows 120,000 to 150,000 clones, with about 88% occurring only once. Whole-study findings and limits: Pretreatment tumor biopsies were lacking, so baseline clonotypes are unknown.

The germline V gene has CDR1 GTSNPN and CDR2 SVGIG (reference sequence). This CDR3 is built from 15 residues. V lost 4 bases to trimming and J lost 3 bases; unmatched junction nucleotides: 9. Specimen: blood, collected from a patient whose treatment included radiotherapy and nephrectomy. This TCR came from a woman aged 70-85 years with renal cell carcinoma. This chain links TRBV30 with TRBJ1-3, with TRBD1 matching over 7 bases. CDR3 sequence reads: CAWKPDRAFGNTIYF. As DNA, the CDR3 is TGTGCCTGGAAACCTGACAGGGCTTTTGGAAACACCATATATTTT.